The source of this T cell receptor (beta chain) is a study of a mutant IDH1 vaccine in newly diagnosed glioma. In the study overall: Vaccines began 4-6 weeks after radiotherapy alone, or with temozolomide cycles. Patients were pretreated with radiotherapy, temozolomide, or both, mostly both.

The sample holds one count of this clone. Its antigen is not known. Method: immunoSEQ multiplex PCR; TCRdb's copy keeps in-frame clones and lacks some. Among 40,000 to 45,000 clones listed, 81% were seen once. Time point reported: week 35, safety follow-up. All doses held 300 ug of mutant IDH1 20-mer peptide, with topical imiquimod. In every donor, the tumor was a new WHO grade 3 or 4 IDH1-mutant, ATRX-lost astrocytoma. The CDR3 has 15 residues. CDR1 is LNHNV and CDR2 is YYDKDF in the germline V gene (reference sequence). Germline trimming cut 1 base from V and 6 bases from J; bases unmatched to any gene: 7.

The source was PBMCs, collected from a glioma patient whose treatment included an IDH1 peptide vaccine. This chain joins TRBV15 and TRBJ1-2; 8 bases align to TRBD1. The TCR was taken from a woman aged 40 to 50 with glioma. Some clones in this sample may be carry-over from other donors' samples. DNA of the CDR3: TGTGCCACCAGCAGAGGAAATCAGGGGGCGGATGGCTACACCTTC. It yields the protein CATSRGNQGADGYTF.